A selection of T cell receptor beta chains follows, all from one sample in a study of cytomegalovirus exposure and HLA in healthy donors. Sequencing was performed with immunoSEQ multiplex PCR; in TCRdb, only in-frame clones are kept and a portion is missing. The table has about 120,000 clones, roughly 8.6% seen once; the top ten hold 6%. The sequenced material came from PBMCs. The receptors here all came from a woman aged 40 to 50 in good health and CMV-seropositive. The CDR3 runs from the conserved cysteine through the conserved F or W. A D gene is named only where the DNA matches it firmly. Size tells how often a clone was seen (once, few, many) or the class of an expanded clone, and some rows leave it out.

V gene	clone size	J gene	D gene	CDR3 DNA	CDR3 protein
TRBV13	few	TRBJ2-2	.	TGTGCCAGCAGCACCGACACAGGAAACACCGGGGAGCTGTTTTTT	CASSTDTGNTGELFF
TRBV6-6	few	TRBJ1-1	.	TGTGCCAGTGACCGACTTGGGAACACTGAAGCTTTCTTT	CASDRLGNTEAFF
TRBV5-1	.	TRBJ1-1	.	TGCGCCAGCAGCTTGTGGGGGGGAGAGAACACTGAAGCTTTCTTT	CASSLWGGENTEAFF
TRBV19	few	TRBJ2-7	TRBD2	TGTGCCAGTAGTATGGGGACTAGCAGAAACTACGAGCAGTACTTC	CASSMGTSRNYEQYF
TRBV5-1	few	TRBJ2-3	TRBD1	TGCGCCAGCAGCCCGGGACAGGGGTCCCCAGATACGCAGTATTTT	CASSPGQGSPDTQYF
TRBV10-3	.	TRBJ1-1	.	TGTGCCATCAGTGAGTCCAGGGGCGCGAACACTGAAGCCTTCTTT	CAISESRGANTEAFF
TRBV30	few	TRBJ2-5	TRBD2	TGTGCCTGGAGTGTAAGCGGGGGGGCGGGTGAGCAGTACTTC	CAWSVSGGAGEQYF
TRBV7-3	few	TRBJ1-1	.	TGTGCCAGCAGCCCGGGACACTCGAACACTGAAGCTTTCTTT	CASSPGHSNTEAFF
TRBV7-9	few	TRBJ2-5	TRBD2	TGTGCCAGCAGCTCATATAGCGGGGGGACATCGAACTTC	CASSSYSGGTSNF
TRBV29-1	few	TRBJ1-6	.	TGCAGCGTAATGACGACAGCCTATAATTCACCCCTCCACTTT	CSVMTTAYNSPLHF
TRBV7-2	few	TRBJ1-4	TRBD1	TGTGCCAGCAGCCTGGACAGGATTAATGAAAAACTGTTTTTT	CASSLDRINEKLFF
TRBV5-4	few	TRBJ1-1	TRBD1	TGTGCCAGCAGCCGACAGGGACGGTGGAACACTGAAGCTTTCTTT	CASSRQGRWNTEAFF
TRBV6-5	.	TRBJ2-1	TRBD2	TGTGCCAGCAGTCCTAGCGGGGGGGCCTTCGGGGAGCAGTTCTTC	CASSPSGGAFGEQFF
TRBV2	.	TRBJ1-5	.	TGTGCCAGCAGTGAGAATGAGAATCAGCCCCAGCATTTT	CASSENENQPQHF
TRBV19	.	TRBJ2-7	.	TGTGCCACCAAGATTCGACTGAGCTCCTACGAGCAGTACTTC	CATKIRLSSYEQYF
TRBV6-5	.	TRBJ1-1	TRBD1	TGTGCCAGCAGTTGGACAGGGGCCACTGAAGCTTTCTTT	CASSWTGATEAFF
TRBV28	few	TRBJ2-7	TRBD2	TGTGCCAGCAATTTTGGCGGGGGGGACGAGCAGTACTTC	CASNFGGGDEQYF
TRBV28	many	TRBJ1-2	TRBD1	TGTGCCAGCAGAACCCCGGGACAGAACTATGGCTACACCTTC	CASRTPGQNYGYTF
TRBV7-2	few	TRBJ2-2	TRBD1	TGTGCCAGCAGCTCTGGCAGGACAGGGGAGAACGGGGAGCTGTTTTTT	CASSSGRTGENGELFF
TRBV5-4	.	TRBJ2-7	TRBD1	TGTGCCAGCACCATTGCAGGGGGACCCTACGAGCAGTACTTC	CASTIAGGPYEQYF
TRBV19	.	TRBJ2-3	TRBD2	TGTGCCAGTAGTATAGGAGCGGGGGGACAAACAGATACGCAGTATTTT	CASSIGAGGQTDTQYF
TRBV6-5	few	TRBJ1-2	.	TGTGCCAGCAGCCCTCCGGGGGGGGAGGGCTACACCTTC	CASSPPGGEGYTF
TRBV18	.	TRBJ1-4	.	TGTGCCAGCTCACAGGGGTTTCAAAATGAAAAACTGTTTTTT	CASSQGFQNEKLFF
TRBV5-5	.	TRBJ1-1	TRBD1	TGTGCCAGCACCGGGCGGCCGGACAGGGGGAACACTGAAGCTTTCTTT	CASTGRPDRGNTEAFF
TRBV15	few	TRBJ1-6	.	TGTGCCACCAGCAGAGACAGAGGGAATTCACCCCTCCACTTT	CATSRDRGNSPLHF
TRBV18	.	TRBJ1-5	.	TGTGCCAGCTCGTTATCGACACAAAATAGCAATCAGCCCCAGCATTTT	CASSLSTQNSNQPQHF
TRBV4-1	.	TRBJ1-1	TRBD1	TGCGCCAGCAGCCATACAGGGGATTATGGGGCTTTCTTT	CASSHTGDYGAFF
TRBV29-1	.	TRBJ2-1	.	TGCAGCGTCGAAATGACAGGCGGTATCTACAATGAGCAGTTCTTC	CSVEMTGGIYNEQFF
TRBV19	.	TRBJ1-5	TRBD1	TGTGCCAGTAGTATAATCGGCAGGGGGTATCAGCCCCAGCATTTT	CASSIIGRGYQPQHF
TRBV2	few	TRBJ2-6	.	TGTGCCAGAGATCCGACAAAGGAAAGCTCTGGGGCCAACGTCCTGACTTTC	CARDPTKESSGANVLTF
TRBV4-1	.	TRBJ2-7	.	TGCGCCAGCAGCCCCAGTGTCTCCTACGAGCAGTACTTC	CASSPSVSYEQYF
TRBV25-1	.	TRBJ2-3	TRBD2	TGTGCCAGCAGTGGGAAAGCGGGGGGCCTCACAGATACGCAGTATTTT	CASSGKAGGLTDTQYF
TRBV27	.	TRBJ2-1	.	TGTGCCAGCAGAGCCTTTCCGACAGGTGACAATGAGCAGTTCTTC	CASRAFPTGDNEQFF
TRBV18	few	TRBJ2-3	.	TGTGCCAGCTCACCAAGAGGGCAGGGGACAGATACGCAGTATTTT	CASSPRGQGTDTQYF
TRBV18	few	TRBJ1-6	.	TGTGCCAGCTCACCAATGGGCAGTAATTCACCCCTCCACTTT	CASSPMGSNSPLHF
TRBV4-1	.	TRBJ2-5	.	TGCGCCAGCAGCCAAGGCCTTCAGGGATTTGAGACCCAGTACTTC	CASSQGLQGFETQYF
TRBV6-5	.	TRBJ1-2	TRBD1	TGTGCCAGCAATGTAGGGACAGGGAACTATGGCTACACCTTC	CASNVGTGNYGYTF
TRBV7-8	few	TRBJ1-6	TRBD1	TGTGCCAGCAGCGTTAGTCGGGACAGGGATAATTCACCCCTCCACTTT	CASSVSRDRDNSPLHF
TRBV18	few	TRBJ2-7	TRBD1	TGTGCCAGCTCCACAGGGGACCCCTACGAGCAGTACTTC	CASSTGDPYEQYF
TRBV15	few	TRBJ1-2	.	TGTGCCACCAGCAGAAGCAGGGGTAACTATGGCTACACCTTC	CATSRSRGNYGYTF